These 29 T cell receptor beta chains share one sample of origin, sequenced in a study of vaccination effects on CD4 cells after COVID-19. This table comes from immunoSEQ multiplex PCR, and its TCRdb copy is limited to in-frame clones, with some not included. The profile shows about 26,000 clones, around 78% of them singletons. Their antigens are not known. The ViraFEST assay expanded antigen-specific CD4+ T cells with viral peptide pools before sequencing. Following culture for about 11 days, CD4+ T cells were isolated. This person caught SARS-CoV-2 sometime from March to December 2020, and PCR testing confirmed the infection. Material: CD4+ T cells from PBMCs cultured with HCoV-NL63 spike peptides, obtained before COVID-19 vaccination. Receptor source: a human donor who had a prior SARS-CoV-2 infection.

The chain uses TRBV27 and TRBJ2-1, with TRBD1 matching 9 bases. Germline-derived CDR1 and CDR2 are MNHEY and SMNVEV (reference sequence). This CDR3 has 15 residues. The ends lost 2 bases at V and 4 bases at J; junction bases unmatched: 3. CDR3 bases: TGTGCCAGCAGTTTAGATGGGACAGGGTACAATGAGCAGTTCTTC. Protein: CASSLDGTGYNEQFF.

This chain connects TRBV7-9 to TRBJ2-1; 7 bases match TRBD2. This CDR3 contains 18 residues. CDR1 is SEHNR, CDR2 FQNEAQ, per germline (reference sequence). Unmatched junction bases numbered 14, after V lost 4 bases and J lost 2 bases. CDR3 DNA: TGTGCCAGCAGCTCATACTGGGGAAGAGGGAGGGCCTACAATGAGCAGTTCTTC. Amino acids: CASSSYWGRGRAYNEQFF.

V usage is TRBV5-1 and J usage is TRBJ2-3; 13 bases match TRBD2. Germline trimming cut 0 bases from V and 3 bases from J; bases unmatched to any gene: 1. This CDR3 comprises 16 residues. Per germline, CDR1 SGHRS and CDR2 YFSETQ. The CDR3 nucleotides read TGCGCCAGCAGCTTGGTACTAGCGGGGGGGACAGATACGCAGTATTTT. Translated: CASSLVLAGGTDTQYF.

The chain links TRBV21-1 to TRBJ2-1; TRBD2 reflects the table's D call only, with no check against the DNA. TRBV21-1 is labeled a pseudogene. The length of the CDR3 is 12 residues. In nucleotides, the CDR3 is TGTGCCAGCAGCAAATGCCGGAATGAGCAGTTCTTC. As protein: CASSKCRNEQFF.

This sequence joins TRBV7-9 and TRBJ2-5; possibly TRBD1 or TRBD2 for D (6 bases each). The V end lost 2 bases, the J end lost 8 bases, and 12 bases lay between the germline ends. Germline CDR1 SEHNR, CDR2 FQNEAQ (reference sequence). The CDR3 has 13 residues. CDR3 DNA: TGTGCCAGCAGCTTATCTTCGGGGGCTACCCAGTACTTC. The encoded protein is CASSLSSGATQYF.

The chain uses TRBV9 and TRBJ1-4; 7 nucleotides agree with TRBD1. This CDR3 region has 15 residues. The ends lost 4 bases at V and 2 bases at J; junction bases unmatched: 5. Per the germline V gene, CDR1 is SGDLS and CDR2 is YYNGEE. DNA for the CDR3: TGTGCCAGCAGCCCCGGGACAGATACTAATGAAAAACTGTTTTTT. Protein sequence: CASSPGTDTNEKLFF.

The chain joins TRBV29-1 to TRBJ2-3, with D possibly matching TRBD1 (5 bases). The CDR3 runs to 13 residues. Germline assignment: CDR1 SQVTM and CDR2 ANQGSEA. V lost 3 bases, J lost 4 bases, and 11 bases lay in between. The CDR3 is CSVDKGLPDTQYF. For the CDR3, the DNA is TGCAGCGTTGACAAGGGGCTGCCAGATACGCAGTATTTT.

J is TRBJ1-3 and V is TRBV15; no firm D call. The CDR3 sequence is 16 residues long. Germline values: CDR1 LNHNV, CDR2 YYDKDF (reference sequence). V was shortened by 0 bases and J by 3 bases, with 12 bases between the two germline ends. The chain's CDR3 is CATSRDVGFFGNTIYF. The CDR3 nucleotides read TGTGCCACCAGCAGAGATGTAGGGTTTTTTGGAAACACCATATATTTT. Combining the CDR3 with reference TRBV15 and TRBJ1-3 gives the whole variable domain DAMVIQNPRYQVTQFGKPVTLSCSQTLNHNVMYWYQQKSSQAPKLLFHYYDKDFNNEADTPDNFQSRRPNTSFCFLDIRSPGLGDTAMYLCATSRDVGFFGNTIYFGEGSWLTVV.

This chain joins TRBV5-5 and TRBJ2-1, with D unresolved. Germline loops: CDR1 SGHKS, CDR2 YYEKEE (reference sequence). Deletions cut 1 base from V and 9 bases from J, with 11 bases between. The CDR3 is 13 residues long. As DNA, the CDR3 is TGTGCCAGCAGCTTGAGTACCGGGTTTGAGCAGTTCTTC. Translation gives CASSLSTGFEQFF.

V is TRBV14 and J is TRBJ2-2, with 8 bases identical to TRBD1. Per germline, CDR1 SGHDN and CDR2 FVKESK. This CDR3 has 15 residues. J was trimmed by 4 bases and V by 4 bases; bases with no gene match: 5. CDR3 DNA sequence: TGTGCCAGCAGCCCACGACAGGGGTCCACCGGGGAGCTGTTTTTT. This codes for CASSPRQGSTGELFF.

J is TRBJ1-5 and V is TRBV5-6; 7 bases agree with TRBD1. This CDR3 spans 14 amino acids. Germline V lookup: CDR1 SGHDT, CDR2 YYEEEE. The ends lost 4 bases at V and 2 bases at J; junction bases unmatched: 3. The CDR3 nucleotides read TGTGCCAGCAGCGGACAGGCGGGCAATCAGCCCCAGCATTTT. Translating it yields CASSGQAGNQPQHF.

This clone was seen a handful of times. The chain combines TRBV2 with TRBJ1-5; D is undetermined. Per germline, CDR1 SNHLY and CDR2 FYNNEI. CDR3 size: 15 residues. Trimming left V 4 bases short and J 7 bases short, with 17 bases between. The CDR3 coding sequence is TGTGCCAGCAGTGGAGGAGGATTGGGGAGCCAGCCCCAGCATTTT. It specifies CASSGGGLGSQPQHF.

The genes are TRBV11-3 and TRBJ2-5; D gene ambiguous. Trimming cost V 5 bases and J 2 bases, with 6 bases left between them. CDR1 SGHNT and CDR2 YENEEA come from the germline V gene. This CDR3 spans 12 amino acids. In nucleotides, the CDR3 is TGTGCCAGCAGCGCCACTCAAGAGACCCAGTACTTC. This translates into CASSATQETQYF.

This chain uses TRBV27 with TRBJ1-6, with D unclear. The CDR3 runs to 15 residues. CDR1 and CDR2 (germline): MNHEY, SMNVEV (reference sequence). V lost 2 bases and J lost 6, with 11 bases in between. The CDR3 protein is CASSLLGPSNSPLHF. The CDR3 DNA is TGTGCCAGCAGTTTACTTGGGCCGAGTAATTCACCCCTCCACTTT.

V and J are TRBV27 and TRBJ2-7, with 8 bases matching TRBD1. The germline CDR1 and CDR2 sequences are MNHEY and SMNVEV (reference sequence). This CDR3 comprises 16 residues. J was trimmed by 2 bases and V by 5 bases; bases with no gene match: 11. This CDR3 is CASSRIPSGGPYEQYF. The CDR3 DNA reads TGTGCCAGCAGTCGAATTCCTTCAGGGGGCCCCTACGAGCAGTACTTC.

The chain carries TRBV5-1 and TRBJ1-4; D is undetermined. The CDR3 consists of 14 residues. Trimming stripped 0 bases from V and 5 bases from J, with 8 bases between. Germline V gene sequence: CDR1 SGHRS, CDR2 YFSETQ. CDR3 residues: CASSLALGNEKLFF. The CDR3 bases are TGCGCCAGCAGCTTGGCCCTGGGGAATGAAAAACTGTTTTTT.

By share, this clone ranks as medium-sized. The CDR3 reads CATSRKPGAEAFF. The DNA for the CDR3 is TGTGCCACCAGCAGGAAACCAGGGGCTGAAGCTTTCTTT. The V gene is TRBV15, the J gene TRBJ1-1, with D perhaps matching TRBD1 (6 bases). V was shortened by 3 bases and J by 6 bases, with 11 bases between the two germline ends. Looked up from germline, CDR1 is LNHNV and CDR2 is YYDKDF (reference sequence). The CDR3 is made up of 13 amino acids.

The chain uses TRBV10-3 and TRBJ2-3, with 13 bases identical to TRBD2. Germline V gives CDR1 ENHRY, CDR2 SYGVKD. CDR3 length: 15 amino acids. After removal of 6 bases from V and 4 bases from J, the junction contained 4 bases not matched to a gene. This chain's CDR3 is CAIRPGTSGADTQYF. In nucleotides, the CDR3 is TGTGCCATCAGGCCCGGGACTAGCGGGGCAGATACGCAGTATTTT.

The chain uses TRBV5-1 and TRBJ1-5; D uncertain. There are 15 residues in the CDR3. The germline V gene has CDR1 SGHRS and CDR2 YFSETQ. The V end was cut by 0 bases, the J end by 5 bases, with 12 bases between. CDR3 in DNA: TGCGCCAGCAGCTTGGAGGGTAGGGAATATCAGCCCCAGCATTTT. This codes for CASSLEGREYQPQHF.

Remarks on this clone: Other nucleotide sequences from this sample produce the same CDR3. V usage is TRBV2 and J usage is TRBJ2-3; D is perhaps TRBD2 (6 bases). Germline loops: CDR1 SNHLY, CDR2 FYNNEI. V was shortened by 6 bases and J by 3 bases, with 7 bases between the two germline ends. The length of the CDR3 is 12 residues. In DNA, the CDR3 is TGTGCCAGCAGGCGGGGTACAGATACGCAGTATTTT. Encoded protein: CASRRGTDTQYF.

As DNA, the CDR3 is TGTGCCAGCAGTGAAGGTTGGGGGTCTCGCGGGGCCCAGTACTTC. Amino acid sequence: CASSEGWGSRGAQYF. The chain joins TRBV6-1 to TRBJ2-5; D may be TRBD2 (6 bases). The CDR3 contains 15 residues. Germline V CDR1 and CDR2: MNHNS, SASEGT. The V and J ends lost 1 base and 9 bases respectively, with 18 bases between them.

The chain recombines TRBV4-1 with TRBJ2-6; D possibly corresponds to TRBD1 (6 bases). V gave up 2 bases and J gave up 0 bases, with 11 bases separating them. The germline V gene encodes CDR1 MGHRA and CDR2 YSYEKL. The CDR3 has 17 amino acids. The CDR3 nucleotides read TGCGCCAGCAGCCAACGAGACAGGACCTCTGGGGCCAACGTCCTGACTTTC. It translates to CASSQRDRTSGANVLTF.

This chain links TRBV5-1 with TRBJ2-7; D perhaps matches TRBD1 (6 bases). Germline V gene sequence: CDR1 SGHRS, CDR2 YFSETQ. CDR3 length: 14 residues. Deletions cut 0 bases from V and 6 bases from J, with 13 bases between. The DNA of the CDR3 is TGCGCCAGCAGCTTGGCCGGGACAAACCCCGAGCAGTACTTC. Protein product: CASSLAGTNPEQYF.

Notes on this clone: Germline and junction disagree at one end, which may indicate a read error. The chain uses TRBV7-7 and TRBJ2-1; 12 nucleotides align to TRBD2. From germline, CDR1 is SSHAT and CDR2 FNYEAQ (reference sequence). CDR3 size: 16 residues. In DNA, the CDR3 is TGTGCTAGCAGCCCCAGACTAGCGGGAGAGGGCAATGAGCAGTTCTTC. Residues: CASSPRLAGEGNEQFF.

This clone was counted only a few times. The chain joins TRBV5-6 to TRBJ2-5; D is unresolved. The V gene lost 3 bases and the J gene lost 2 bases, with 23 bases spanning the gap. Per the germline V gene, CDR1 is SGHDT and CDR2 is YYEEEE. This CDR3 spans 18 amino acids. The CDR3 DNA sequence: TGTGCCAGCAGCTCTAACATGGGCCTTCGACCACGGCAAGAGACCCAGTACTTC. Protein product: CASSSNMGLRPRQETQYF.

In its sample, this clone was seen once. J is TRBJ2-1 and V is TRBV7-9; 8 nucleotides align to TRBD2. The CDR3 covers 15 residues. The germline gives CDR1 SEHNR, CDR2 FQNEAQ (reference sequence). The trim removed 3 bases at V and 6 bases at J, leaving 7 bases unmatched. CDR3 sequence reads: CASSFPAGEINEQFF. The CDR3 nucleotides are TGTGCCAGCAGCTTTCCAGCGGGGGAAATCAATGAGCAGTTCTTC.

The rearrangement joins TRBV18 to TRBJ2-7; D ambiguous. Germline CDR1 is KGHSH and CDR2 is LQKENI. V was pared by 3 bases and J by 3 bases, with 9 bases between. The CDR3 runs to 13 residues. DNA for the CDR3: TGTGCCAGCTCACCTTTGACTGACTACGAGCAGTACTTC. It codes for CASSPLTDYEQYF.

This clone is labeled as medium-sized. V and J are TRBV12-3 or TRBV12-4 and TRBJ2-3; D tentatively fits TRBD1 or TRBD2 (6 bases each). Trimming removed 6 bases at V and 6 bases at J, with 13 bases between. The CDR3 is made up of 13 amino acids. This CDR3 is CASRTQGGDTQYF. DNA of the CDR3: TGTGCCAGCAGGACACAAGGGGGGGATACGCAGTATTTT.

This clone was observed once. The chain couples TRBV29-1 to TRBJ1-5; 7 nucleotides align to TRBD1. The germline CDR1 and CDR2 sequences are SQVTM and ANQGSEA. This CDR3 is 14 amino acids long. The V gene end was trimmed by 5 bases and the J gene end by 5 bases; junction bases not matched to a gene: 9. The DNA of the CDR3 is TGCAGCGTTACTACGGGGACAGCCCATCAGCCCCAGCATTTT. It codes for CSVTTGTAHQPQHF. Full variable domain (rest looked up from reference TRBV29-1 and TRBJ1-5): SAVISQKPSRDICQRGTSLTIQCQVDSQVTMMFWYRQQPGQSLTLIATANQGSEATYESGFVIDKFPISRPNLTFSTLTVSNMSPEDSSIYLCSVTTGTAHQPQHFGDGTRLSIL.